These 24 T cell receptor beta chains were all obtained from the same sample, sequenced in a study of blood T cell repertoires in COVID-19. Only in-frame clones appear in the TCRdb table, and some are missing; sequencing was by immunoSEQ multiplex PCR. The top ten clones hold about 4.2% of a sample with approximately 330,000 clones, 70% to 90% of them seen once. Sequencing input: PBMCs or T cells enriched from blood (not recorded which). These receptors were obtained from a middle-aged woman with acute COVID-19.

Here the CDR3 reads CASSLDRRSSYEQYF. The CDR3 DNA is TGTGCCAGCAGCTTAGACCGGAGGAGCTCCTACGAGCAGTACTTC. The rearrangement uses TRBV7-2 and TRBJ2-7; maybe TRBD2 (5 bases). V was clipped by 1 base and J by 0 bases, with 10 bases between them. The CDR3 has 15 amino acids. Germline-derived CDR1 and CDR2 are SGHTA and FQGNSA.

This chain joins TRBV28 and TRBJ2-3, with a weak D call TRBD2 (7 bases). This CDR3 is 13 amino acids long. Trimming removed 4 bases from V and 7 bases from J, with 12 bases in between. In germline, CDR1 is MDHEN, CDR2 SYDVKM. The chain's CDR3 is CASSSTRGHTQYF. CDR3 sequence (DNA): TGTGCCAGCAGTTCGACGCGGGGGCATACGCAGTATTTT.

With respect to this clone: In the same sample, other DNA sequences code for this CDR3. The rearrangement links TRBV28 to TRBJ2-2; D is perhaps TRBD2 (6 bases). The germline V and J ends were trimmed by 5 bases and 7 bases, with 26 bases remaining between them. Germline CDR1 MDHEN, CDR2 SYDVKM. CDR3 length: 18 amino acids. This CDR3 reads CASSPSGAGGPGGGELFF. In DNA form, the CDR3 reads TGTGCCAGCAGTCCCTCTGGGGCAGGAGGGCCTGGAGGCGGGGAGCTGTTTTTT.

This clone appeared a few times. V is TRBV5-6 and J is TRBJ1-2; unclear D gene. The CDR3 is 11 amino acids. V shed 2 bases and J shed 5 bases, with 4 bases lying between them. Germline lookup yields CDR1 SGHDT and CDR2 YYEEEE. This chain's CDR3 is CASSFLYGYTF. The DNA for the CDR3 is TGTGCCAGCAGCTTCCTTTATGGCTACACCTTC. Drawing the rest from reference TRBV5-6 and TRBJ1-2, the complete variable domain is DAGVTQSPTHLIKTRGQQVTLRCSPKSGHDTVSWYQQALGQGPQFIFQYYEEEERQRGNFPDRFSGHQFPNYSSELNVNALLLGDSALYLCASSFLYGYTFGSGTRLTVV.

This chain uses TRBV7-2 with TRBJ2-1; no reliable D call. Germline assignment: CDR1 SGHTA and CDR2 FQGNSA. The ends were cut back, 2 bases at V and 0 bases at J, with 11 bases in the middle. The CDR3 has 16 residues. For the CDR3, the DNA is TGTGCCAGCAGCTTATGGGCGCTTAGCTCCTACAATGAGCAGTTCTTC. It codes for CASSLWALSSYNEQFF.

The chain uses TRBV4-2 and TRBJ1-5, with D perhaps TRBD1 (6 bases). The V end was cut by 0 bases, the J end by 4 bases, with 16 bases between. This CDR3 contains 17 residues. Germline assignment: CDR1 LGHNA and CDR2 YNFKEQ. Here the CDR3 reads CASSQDPGDRPNQPQHF. Written as DNA, the CDR3 is TGTGCCAGCAGCCAAGATCCGGGTGACAGGCCAAATCAGCCCCAGCATTTT.

V is TRBV7-8 and J is TRBJ1-1; D unclear. The V gene's germline CDR1 is SGHVS and CDR2 FQNEAQ. The V end was cut by 5 bases, the J end by 2 bases, with 18 bases between. This CDR3 spans 16 amino acids. The CDR3, as DNA: TGTGCCAGCAGCCCCTTTCAAGGAGGCCAAAACACTGAAGCTTTCTTT. Its translation: CASSPFQGGQNTEAFF.

The chain uses TRBV19 and TRBJ2-7, with 12 bases that match TRBD2. Per the germline V gene, CDR1 is LNHDA and CDR2 is SQIVND (reference sequence). The CDR3 runs to 16 residues. The V gene end was trimmed by 6 bases and the J gene end by 5 bases; junction bases not matched to a gene: 11. The CDR3 sequence is CASSLRGRLAGDEQYF. The CDR3 DNA reads as TGTGCCAGTAGCCTGAGGGGAAGACTAGCGGGAGACGAGCAGTACTTC.

The V gene is TRBV5-4, the J gene TRBJ1-1; 9 bases align to TRBD1. V shed 4 bases and J 0 bases; nucleotides not matched to a gene: 4. Germline V CDR1 and CDR2: SGHNT, YYREEE (reference sequence). The CDR3 length is 15 residues. CDR3 bases: TGTGCCAGCAGCGGGACAGGGAGGGTGAACACTGAAGCTTTCTTT. Its protein is CASSGTGRVNTEAFF.

The V and J genes are TRBV19 and TRBJ1-2, with D perhaps matching TRBD1 (6 bases). V dropped 7 bases and J dropped 8 bases, with 17 bases sitting between them. The CDR3 is made up of 13 amino acids. Germline values: CDR1 LNHDA, CDR2 SQIVND (reference sequence). CDR3 amino acids: CASTPLQGQGYTF. CDR3 nucleotides: TGTGCCAGTACCCCACTACAGGGTCAGGGCTACACCTTC.

The chain combines TRBV16 with TRBJ1-5, with 9 bases matching TRBD1. Germline V gene lookup returns CDR1 KGHSY and CDR2 FQNENV. V shed 0 bases and J 5 bases; nucleotides not matched to a gene: 5. The CDR3 consists of 16 residues. Here the CDR3 reads CASSQSIGQGYQPQHF. The CDR3 region has the DNA TGTGCCAGCAGCCAATCGATCGGACAGGGGTATCAGCCCCAGCATTTT.

This sequence joins TRBV11-3 and TRBJ2-5; the match to TRBD2 covers 7 bases. Germline lookup yields CDR1 SGHNT and CDR2 YENEEA. CDR3 length: 15 amino acids. V gave up 5 bases and J gave up 3 bases; unmatched junction bases: 9. This CDR3 is CASSASGTNEETQYF. For the CDR3, the DNA is TGTGCCAGCAGCGCATCCGGGACTAACGAAGAGACCCAGTACTTC.

This chain connects TRBV9 to TRBJ2-2; tentatively, D is TRBD2 (5 bases). The CDR3 has 14 amino acids. V dropped 2 bases and J dropped 8 bases, with 13 bases sitting between them. Germline V gene data show CDR1 as SGDLS and CDR2 as YYNGEE. CDR3 protein: CASSVRTSRGELFF. CDR3 bases: TGTGCCAGCAGCGTCAGGACTTCGCGTGGGGAGCTGTTTTTT.

The rearrangement uses TRBV6-2 or TRBV6-3 and TRBJ1-2, with 8 bases identical to TRBD1. CDR3 length: 14 residues. Germline V gene lookup returns CDR1 MNHEY and CDR2 SVGEGT. With 6 bases clipped from V and 4 bases from J, the junction kept 7 bases outside the gene matches. The CDR3 DNA is TGTGCCAGCAGCCTGACAGGGGAGGCCTATGGCTACACCTTC. Amino acid sequence: CASSLTGEAYGYTF.

There are a few counts of this clone. This rearrangement joins TRBV5-1 to TRBJ1-4, with D possibly TRBD1 on 6 matching bases. This CDR3 is built from 13 residues. Trimming took 6 bases from V and 7 from J, leaving 13 bases between them. Germline CDR1 SGHRS, CDR2 YFSETQ. The CDR3 DNA reads TGCGCCAGCATGGCGACAGGCTTTGAAAAACTGTTTTTT. It codes for CASMATGFEKLFF.

This clone appeared a few times. The V gene is TRBV6-1, the J gene TRBJ2-7; 8 bases map to TRBD1. The V gene's germline CDR1 is MNHNS and CDR2 SASEGT. V shed 0 bases and J 5 bases; nucleotides not matched to a gene: 6. This CDR3 spans 15 amino acids. The CDR3 nucleotides read TGTGCCAGCAGTGAAGCGTGGACAGGGTATCACGAGCAGTACTTC. This gives the protein CASSEAWTGYHEQYF.

The chain combines TRBV5-8 with TRBJ2-1; unclear D gene. From germline, CDR1 is SGHTS and CDR2 YDEGEE. V was pared by 1 base and J by 9 bases, with 5 bases between. The CDR3 is 11 residues long. The CDR3 is CASSLSIEQFF. The CDR3 bases are TGTGCCAGCAGCTTGAGCATTGAGCAGTTCTTC.

The chain joins TRBV29-1 to TRBJ1-1, with D maybe TRBD1 (5 bases). The CDR3 is made up of 14 amino acids. The germline V and J ends were trimmed by 4 bases and 4 bases, with 16 bases remaining between them. CDR1 and CDR2 (germline): SQVTM, ANQGSEA. The CDR3 region has the DNA TGCAGCGTTGCCGGGGGTATGGGAGGCACTGAAGCTTTCTTT. This gives the protein CSVAGGMGGTEAFF.

V usage is TRBV4-3 and J usage is TRBJ1-2; D may be TRBD1 (5 bases). The germline V and J ends were trimmed by 3 bases and 4 bases, with 12 bases remaining between them. Germline loops: CDR1 LGHNA, CDR2 YSLEER. The CDR3 runs 14 residues. The CDR3 coding sequence is TGCGCCAGCAGCCATTCCAGGGATTCCTATGGCTACACCTTC. Translating it yields CASSHSRDSYGYTF.

CDR3 DNA: TGCGCCAGCAGCTTGGTGGCAGGGGCCTACGAGCAGTACTTC. This codes for CASSLVAGAYEQYF. The chain joins TRBV5-1 to TRBJ2-7; D perhaps matches TRBD1 (6 bases). Looked up from germline, CDR1 is SGHRS and CDR2 is YFSETQ. The CDR3 runs 14 residues. V was cut by 0 bases and J by 2 bases, with 9 bases left in between.

This clone was observed a handful of times. The rearrangement links TRBV7-9 to TRBJ2-7, with 8 bases that match TRBD1. The CDR3 contains 15 residues. Germline V CDR1 and CDR2: SEHNR, FQNEAQ (reference sequence). The junction had 9 bases not matched to a gene; V was cut back by 2 bases and J by 6 bases. Here the CDR3 DNA reads TGTGCCAGCAGCTTACCCGGACAGGGTATCTCCGAGCAGTACTTC. Translation: CASSLPGQGISEQYF.

The rearrangement links TRBV7-9 to TRBJ1-3, with D possibly being TRBD1 (5 bases). CDR1 is SEHNR and CDR2 is FQNEAQ in the germline V gene (reference sequence). This CDR3 is built from 15 residues. Trimming stripped 6 bases from V and 4 bases from J, with 16 bases between. This chain's CDR3 is CASRTEPRLGNTIYF. The CDR3 DNA follows: TGTGCCAGCAGGACAGAACCTAGATTAGGAAACACCATATATTTT.

CDR3 sequence: CAATPQDGYTF. The DNA for the CDR3 is TGTGCCGCTACACCCCAGGATGGCTACACCTTC. The rearrangement uses TRBV21-1 and TRBJ1-2; the D call TRBD1 from the table was never checked on the DNA. TRBV21-1 is annotated as a pseudogene. This CDR3 comprises 11 residues.

The V and J genes are TRBV11-1 and TRBJ1-1; 9 bases line up with TRBD1. CDR1 SGHAT and CDR2 FQDESV come from the germline V gene (reference sequence). The V segment lost 0 bases and the J segment 5 bases; nucleotides outside the gene matches: 1. This CDR3 spans 14 amino acids. The CDR3 spells CASSLAQGATEAFF. In nucleotides, the CDR3 is TGTGCCAGCAGCTTAGCACAGGGGGCAACTGAAGCTTTCTTT.